This T cell receptor beta chain was identified in a study of cytomegalovirus exposure and HLA in healthy donors. This CDR3 has 14 amino acids. CDR1 is SGHRS and CDR2 is YFSETQ in the germline V gene. Trimming pared 0 bases from V and 3 bases from J, leaving 9 bases between. A few counts support this clone. Profiled with immunoSEQ multiplex PCR; TCRdb holds only in-frame clones, not every one. The sample includes about 250,000 clones, over 75% of them seen just once. This chain uses TRBV5-1 with TRBJ1-2; D is ambiguous. The sequence derives from a young man in good health and CMV-seropositive. Sequencing input: PBMCs. The CDR3 region has the DNA TGCGCCAGCAGCTTGGTTCCGGGTGACTATGGCTACACCTTC. Translation gives CASSLVPGDYGYTF.